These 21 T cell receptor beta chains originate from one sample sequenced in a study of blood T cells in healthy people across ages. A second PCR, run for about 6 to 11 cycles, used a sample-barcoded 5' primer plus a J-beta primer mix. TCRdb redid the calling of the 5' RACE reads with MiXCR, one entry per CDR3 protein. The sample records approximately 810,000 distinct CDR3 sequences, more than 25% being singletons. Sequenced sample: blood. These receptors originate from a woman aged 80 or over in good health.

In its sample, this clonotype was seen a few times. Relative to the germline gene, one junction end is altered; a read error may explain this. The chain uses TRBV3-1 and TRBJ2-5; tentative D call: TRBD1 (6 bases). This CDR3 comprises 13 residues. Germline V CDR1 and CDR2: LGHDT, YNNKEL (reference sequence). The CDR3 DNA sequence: TGTGTCAGCAGCCAAGGGACAAGGGAGACCCAGTACTTC. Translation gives CVSSQGTRETQYF.

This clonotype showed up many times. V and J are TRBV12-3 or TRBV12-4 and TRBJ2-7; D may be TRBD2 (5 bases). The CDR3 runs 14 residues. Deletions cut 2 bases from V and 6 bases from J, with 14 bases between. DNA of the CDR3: TGTGCCAGCAGTTTACGGGGTAGTCGTCGCGAGCAGTACTTC. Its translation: CASSLRGSRREQYF.

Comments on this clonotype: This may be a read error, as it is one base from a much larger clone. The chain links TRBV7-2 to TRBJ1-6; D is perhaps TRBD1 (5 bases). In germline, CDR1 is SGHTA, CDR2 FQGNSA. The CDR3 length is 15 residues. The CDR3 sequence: CACSIDSGRNSPLHF. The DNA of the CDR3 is TGTGCCTGCAGCATAGACAGCGGCCGGAATTCACCCCTCCACTTT.

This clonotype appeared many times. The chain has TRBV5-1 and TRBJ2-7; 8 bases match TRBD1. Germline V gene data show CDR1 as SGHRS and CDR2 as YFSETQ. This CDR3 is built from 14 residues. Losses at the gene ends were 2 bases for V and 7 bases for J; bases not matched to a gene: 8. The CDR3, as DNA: TGCGCCAGCAGCTTAGGGACAGGTTACAATGAGCAGTACTTC. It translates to CASSLGTGYNEQYF. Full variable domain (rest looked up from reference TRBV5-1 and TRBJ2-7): KAGVTQTPRYLIKTRGQQVTLSCSPISGHRSVSWYQQTPGQGLQFLFEYFSETQRNKGNFPGRFSGRQFSNSRSEMNVSTLELGDSALYLCASSLGTGYNEQYFGPGTRLTVT.

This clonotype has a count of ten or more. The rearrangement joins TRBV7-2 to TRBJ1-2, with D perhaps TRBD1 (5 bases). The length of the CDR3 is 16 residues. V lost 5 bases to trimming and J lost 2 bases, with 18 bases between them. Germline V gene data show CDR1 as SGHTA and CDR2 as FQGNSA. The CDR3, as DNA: TGTGCCAGCAGCCCCCAAGGAGGGACGGCAAACTATGGCTACACCTTC. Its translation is CASSPQGGTANYGYTF.

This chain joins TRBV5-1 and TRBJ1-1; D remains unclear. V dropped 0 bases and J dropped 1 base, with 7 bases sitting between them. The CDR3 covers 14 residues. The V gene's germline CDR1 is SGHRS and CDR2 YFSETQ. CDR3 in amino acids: CASSLASQNTEAFF. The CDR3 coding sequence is TGCGCCAGCAGCTTGGCCAGTCAGAACACTGAAGCTTTCTTT.

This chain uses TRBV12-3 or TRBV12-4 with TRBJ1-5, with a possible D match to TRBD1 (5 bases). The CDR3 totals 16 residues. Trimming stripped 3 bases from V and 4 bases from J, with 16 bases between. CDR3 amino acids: CASSLGGPIGNQPQHF. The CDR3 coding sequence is TGTGCCAGCAGTTTGGGGGGACCCATAGGAAATCAGCCCCAGCATTTT.

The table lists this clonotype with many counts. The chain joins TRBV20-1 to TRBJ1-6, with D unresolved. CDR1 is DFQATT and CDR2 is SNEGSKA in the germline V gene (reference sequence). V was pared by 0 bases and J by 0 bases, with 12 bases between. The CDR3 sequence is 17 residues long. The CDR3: CSARDHSESSYNSPLHF. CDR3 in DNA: TGCAGTGCTAGAGATCATAGTGAGAGCTCCTATAATTCACCCCTCCACTTT.

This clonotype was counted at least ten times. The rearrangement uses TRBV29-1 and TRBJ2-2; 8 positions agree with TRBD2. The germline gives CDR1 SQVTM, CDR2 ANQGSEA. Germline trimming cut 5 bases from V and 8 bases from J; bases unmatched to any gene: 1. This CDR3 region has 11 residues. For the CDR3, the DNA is TGCAGCGTTAGACTAGCGGGGGAGCTGTTTTTT. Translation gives CSVRLAGELFF.

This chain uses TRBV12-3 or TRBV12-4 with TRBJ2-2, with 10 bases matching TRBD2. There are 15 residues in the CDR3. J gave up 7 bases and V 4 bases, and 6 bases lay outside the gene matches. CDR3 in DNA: TGTGCCAGCAGTTGGGTTAGCGGGGGGTACGGGGAGCTGTTTTTT. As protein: CASSWVSGGYGELFF.

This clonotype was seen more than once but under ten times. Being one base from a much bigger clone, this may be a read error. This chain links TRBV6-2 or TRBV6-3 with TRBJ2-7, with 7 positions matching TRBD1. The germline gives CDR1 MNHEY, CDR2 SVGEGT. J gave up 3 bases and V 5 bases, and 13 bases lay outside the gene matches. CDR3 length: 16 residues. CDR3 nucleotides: TGTGCCAGCAGTAGCTCGGGACAGCCCTCTCGCTACGAGCAGTACTTC. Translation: CASSSSGQPSRYEQYF.

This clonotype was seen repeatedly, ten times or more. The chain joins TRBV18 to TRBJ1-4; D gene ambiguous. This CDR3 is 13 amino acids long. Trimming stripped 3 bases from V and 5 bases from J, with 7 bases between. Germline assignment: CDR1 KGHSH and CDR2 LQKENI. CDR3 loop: CASSPARNEKLFF. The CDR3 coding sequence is TGTGCCAGCTCACCCGCTAGGAATGAAAAACTGTTTTTT.

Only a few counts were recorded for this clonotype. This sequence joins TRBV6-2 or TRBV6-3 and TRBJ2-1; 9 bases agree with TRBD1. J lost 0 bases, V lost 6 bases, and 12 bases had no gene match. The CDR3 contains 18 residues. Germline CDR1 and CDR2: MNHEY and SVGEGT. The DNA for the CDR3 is TGTGCCAGCAGATTAACAGGGGGCGCTTGGAGCTCCTACAATGAGCAGTTCTTC. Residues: CASRLTGGAWSSYNEQFF.

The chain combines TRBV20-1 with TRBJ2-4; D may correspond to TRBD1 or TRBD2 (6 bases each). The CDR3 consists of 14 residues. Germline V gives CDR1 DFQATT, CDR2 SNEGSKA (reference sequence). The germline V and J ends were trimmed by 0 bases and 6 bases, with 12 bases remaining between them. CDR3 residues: CSARDVQGGNIQYF. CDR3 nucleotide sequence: TGCAGTGCTAGAGATGTACAGGGAGGAAACATTCAGTACTTC.

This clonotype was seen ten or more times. The CDR3 DNA reads TGCGCCAGCAGCCAAGACCCGACTAGCGCAGATACGCAGTATTTT. Residues: CASSQDPTSADTQYF. The chain joins TRBV4-3 to TRBJ2-3, with 8 bases aligning to TRBD2. With 0 bases clipped from V and 4 bases from J, the junction kept 3 bases outside the gene matches. The germline CDR1 and CDR2 sequences are LGHNA and YSLEER. The length of the CDR3 is 15 residues.

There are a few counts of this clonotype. CDR3 sequence (DNA): TGTGCCAGCAGCCACGGGGTACAGGAAGCTTTCTTT. Translation gives CASSHGVQEAFF. This chain uses TRBV3-1 with TRBJ1-1; D not certain. This CDR3 is 12 amino acids long. Germline lookup yields CDR1 LGHDT and CDR2 YNNKEL (reference sequence). V was trimmed by 3 bases and J by 8 bases, leaving 10 bases between them.

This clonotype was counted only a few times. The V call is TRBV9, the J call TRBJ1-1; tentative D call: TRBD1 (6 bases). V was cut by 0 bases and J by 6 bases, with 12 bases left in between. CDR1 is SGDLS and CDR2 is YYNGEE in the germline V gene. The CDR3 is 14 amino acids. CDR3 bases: TGTGCCAGCAGCGTAGAGGGGGGCCTCGCTGAAGCTTTCTTT. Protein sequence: CASSVEGGLAEAFF. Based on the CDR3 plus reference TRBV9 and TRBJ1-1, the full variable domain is DSGVTQTPKHLITATGQRVTLRCSPRSGDLSVYWYQQSLDQGLQFLIQYYNGEERAKGNILERFSAQQFPDLHSELNLSSLELGDSALYFCASSVEGGLAEAFFGQGTRLTVV.

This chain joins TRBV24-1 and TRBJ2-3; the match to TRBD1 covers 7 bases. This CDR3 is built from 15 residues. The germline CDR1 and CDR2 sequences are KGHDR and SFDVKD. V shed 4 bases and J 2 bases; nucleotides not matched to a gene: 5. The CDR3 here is CATSDPGTDTDTQYF. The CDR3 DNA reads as TGTGCCACCAGTGACCCCGGGACAGACACAGATACGCAGTATTTT.

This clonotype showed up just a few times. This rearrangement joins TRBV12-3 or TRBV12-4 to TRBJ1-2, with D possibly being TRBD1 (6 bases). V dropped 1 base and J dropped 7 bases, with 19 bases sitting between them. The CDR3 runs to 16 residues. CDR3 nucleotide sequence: TGTGCCAGCAGTTTAGACGGGGCAGGGGCTACTGGTGGCTACACCTTC. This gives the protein CASSLDGAGATGGYTF.

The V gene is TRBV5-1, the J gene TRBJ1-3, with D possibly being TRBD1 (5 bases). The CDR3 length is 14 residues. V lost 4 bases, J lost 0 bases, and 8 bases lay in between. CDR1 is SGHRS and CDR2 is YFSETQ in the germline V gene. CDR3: CASSDRTSGNTIYF. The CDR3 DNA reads TGCGCCAGCAGCGACAGAACCTCTGGAAACACCATATATTTT.

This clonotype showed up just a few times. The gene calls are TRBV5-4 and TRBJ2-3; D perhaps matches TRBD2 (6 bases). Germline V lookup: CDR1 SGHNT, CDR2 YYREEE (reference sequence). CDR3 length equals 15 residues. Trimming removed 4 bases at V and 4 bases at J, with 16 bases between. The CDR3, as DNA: TGTGCCAGCAGCCCCCCCGGGAGAATGGCAGATACGCAGTATTTT. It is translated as CASSPPGRMADTQYF.